Below, 29 T cell receptor beta chains from the same sample are listed, as sequenced in a study of cytomegalovirus exposure and HLA in healthy donors. 13 Jbeta primers and 60 Vbeta primers were used for the PCR. The data were produced by immunoSEQ multiplex PCR, yet TCRdb's version contains in-frame clones alone and is incomplete. The profile shows 35,000 to 50,000 clones, 60% to 70% of them singletons. Source material: PBMCs. The source is a man aged 40-50 years in good health and CMV-seronegative.

The V and J genes are TRBV5-1 and TRBJ2-3; no reliable D call. The CDR3 has 15 amino acids. V lost 1 base, J lost 4 bases, and 13 bases lay in between. Germline V gives CDR1 SGHRS, CDR2 YFSETQ. This CDR3 reads CASSLRVEESDTQYF. CDR3 nucleotide sequence: TGCGCCAGCAGCTTGCGAGTAGAGGAATCAGATACGCAGTATTTT.

V is TRBV4-1 and J is TRBJ2-3, with a tentative D call TRBD1 (5 bases). CDR3 size: 13 residues. Germline CDR1 reads MGHRA; CDR2 reads YSYEKL. The V and J ends lost 1 base and 8 bases respectively, with 10 bases between them. CDR3 nucleotide sequence: TGCGCCAGCAGCCAAGTCATCAGGGTTACGCAGTATTTT. Protein product: CASSQVIRVTQYF.

The rearrangement uses TRBV30 and TRBJ2-3; 9 bases fit TRBD2. Germline assignment: CDR1 GTSNPN and CDR2 SVGIG (reference sequence). The CDR3 consists of 15 residues. Trimming at V came to 5 bases and at J to 4 bases, leaving 10 bases not matched to a gene. The CDR3 region is CAWATGTSRADTQYF. The CDR3 DNA is TGTGCCTGGGCTACCGGGACTAGCAGAGCAGATACGCAGTATTTT.

The chain is built from TRBV29-1 and TRBJ1-2, with D maybe TRBD1 (6 bases). The germline CDR1 and CDR2 sequences are SQVTM and ANQGSEA. The CDR3 runs 12 residues. Trimming took 6 bases from V and 10 from J, leaving 18 bases between them. Here the CDR3 reads CSVAGTLGVYTF. For the CDR3, the DNA is TGCAGCGTCGCCGGGACACTTGGGGTCTACACCTTC.

The chain couples TRBV28 to TRBJ2-7; 9 positions agree with TRBD1. The germline CDR1 and CDR2 sequences are MDHEN and SYDVKM. V lost 5 bases, J lost 0 bases, and 5 bases stayed unmatched. CDR3 length equals 15 residues. CDR3 sequence (DNA): TGTGCCAGCAGTCCCTCGGACAGGGGCTCCTACGAGCAGTACTTC. Amino acids: CASSPSDRGSYEQYF.

This clone was picked up a small number of times. The chain carries TRBV18 and TRBJ1-1; 7 nucleotides match TRBD1. V shed 3 bases and J 4 bases; nucleotides not matched to a gene: 5. This CDR3 spans 14 amino acids. Germline assignment: CDR1 KGHSH and CDR2 LQKENI. The chain's CDR3 is CASSPNQGGTEAFF. The CDR3 region has the DNA TGTGCCAGCTCACCGAACCAGGGGGGCACTGAAGCTTTCTTT.

This clone was observed a few times. The chain combines TRBV20-1 with TRBJ2-1; D is unclear. The CDR3 has 11 amino acids. Trimming removed 6 bases at V and 6 bases at J, with 9 bases between. CDR1 and CDR2 (germline): DFQATT, SNEGSKA (reference sequence). CDR3 region: CSAARSNEQFF. The DNA for the CDR3 is TGCAGTGCCGCAAGGAGCAATGAGCAGTTCTTC.

The gene calls are TRBV7-6 and TRBJ1-6; D gene unclear. This CDR3 has 14 amino acids. V was clipped by 3 bases and J by 5 bases, with 8 bases between them. The germline V gene has CDR1 SGHVS and CDR2 FNYEAQ. This chain's CDR3 is CASSLSGNNSPLHF. CDR3 DNA sequence: TGTGCCAGCAGCTTGTCAGGCAATAATTCACCCCTCCACTTT.

V and J are TRBV30 and TRBJ1-5; no definite D call. There are 14 residues in the CDR3. Deletions cut 0 bases from V and 1 base from J, with 7 bases between. Germline loops: CDR1 GTSNPN, CDR2 SVGIG (reference sequence). CDR3 loop: CAWSVLTSNQPQHF. CDR3 nucleotide sequence: TGTGCCTGGAGTGTACTGACAAGCAATCAGCCCCAGCATTTT.

The count of this clone is one. The gene calls are TRBV6-1 and TRBJ2-6; 7 nucleotides align to TRBD1. Trimming took 4 bases from V and 2 from J; bases not matched to a gene: 5. The CDR3 has 16 amino acids. The germline gives CDR1 MNHNS, CDR2 SASEGT. CDR3 in amino acids: CASSARQGAGANVLTF. CDR3 in DNA: TGTGCCAGCAGTGCCCGACAGGGTGCTGGGGCCAACGTCCTGACTTTC.

The chain couples TRBV7-2 to TRBJ1-1; unclear D gene. CDR3 length: 12 residues. Per germline, CDR1 SGHTA and CDR2 FQGNSA. The V and J ends lost 5 bases and 8 bases respectively, with 12 bases between them. The CDR3 bases are TGTGCCAGCAGCCCAAATCCGGGAGAAGCTTTCTTT. As protein: CASSPNPGEAFF.

The rearrangement links TRBV5-1 to TRBJ2-2; D remains unclear. CDR3 length: 13 residues. Germline assignment: CDR1 SGHRS and CDR2 YFSETQ. The ends were cut back, 7 bases at V and 2 bases at J, with 9 bases in the middle. The CDR3 sequence: CASFLGNTGELFF. The DNA for the CDR3 is TGCGCCAGCTTTCTAGGAAACACCGGGGAGCTGTTTTTT.

The J gene is TRBJ1-4, the V gene TRBV4-1, with D unresolved. Germline V gene lookup returns CDR1 MGHRA and CDR2 YSYEKL. The CDR3 runs 13 residues. Trimming left V 4 bases short and J 4 bases short, with 7 bases between. In DNA form, the CDR3 reads TGCGCCAGCAGCCGGGCCCTTAATGAAAAACTGTTTTTT. It yields the protein CASSRALNEKLFF.

The CDR3 here is CASSEGQGANTEAFF. The CDR3 nucleotides are TGTGCCAGCAGCGAAGGACAGGGGGCGAACACTGAAGCTTTCTTT. The chain employs TRBV11-3 and TRBJ1-1; 11 bases map to TRBD1. V dropped 5 bases and J dropped 1; count of bases not matched to a gene: 3. CDR1 is SGHNT, CDR2 YENEEA, per germline. The CDR3 spans 15 residues.

This chain links TRBV30 with TRBJ1-1; 9 bases are shared with TRBD1. V gave up 6 bases and J gave up 4 bases; unmatched junction bases: 12. Germline CDR1 is GTSNPN and CDR2 is SVGIG (reference sequence). The CDR3 contains 15 residues. DNA of the CDR3: TGTGCCTGTCGTACCGGGACAGGGTCGTCCACTGAAGCTTTCTTT. Its protein product is CACRTGTGSSTEAFF.

In its sample, this clone was seen once. The CDR3 spells CSVVRGFEGYTF. The CDR3 bases are TGCAGCGTTGTCCGCGGGTTCGAGGGCTACACCTTC. The gene calls are TRBV29-1 and TRBJ1-2; D uncertain. Trimming stripped 4 bases from V and 8 bases from J, with 14 bases between. The CDR3 contains 12 residues. Germline V CDR1 and CDR2: SQVTM, ANQGSEA. Full variable domain (rest looked up from reference TRBV29-1 and TRBJ1-2): SAVISQKPSRDICQRGTSLTIQCQVDSQVTMMFWYRQQPGQSLTLIATANQGSEATYESGFVIDKFPISRPNLTFSTLTVSNMSPEDSSIYLCSVVRGFEGYTFGSGTRLTVV.

This chain joins TRBV5-4 and TRBJ1-6; 8 positions agree with TRBD1. The V and J ends lost 4 bases and 0 bases, in that order; junction bases with no gene match: 3. The CDR3 runs to 16 residues. Germline V lookup: CDR1 SGHNT, CDR2 YYREEE (reference sequence). The CDR3 DNA is TGTGCCAGCAGCCGACAGGGGAGCTCCTATAATTCACCCCTCCACTTT. Translating it yields CASSRQGSSYNSPLHF.

The chain links TRBV6-1 to TRBJ2-7; the match to TRBD2 covers 13 bases. The CDR3 is 15 amino acids. After removal of 7 bases from V and 2 bases from J, the junction contained 5 bases not matched to a gene. The germline V gene has CDR1 MNHNS and CDR2 SASEGT. The CDR3: CASKGTSGAPYEQYF. Written as DNA, the CDR3 is TGTGCCAGCAAAGGGACTAGCGGGGCCCCCTACGAGCAGTACTTC.

The chain carries TRBV10-3 and TRBJ2-3; D uncertain. CDR1 ENHRY and CDR2 SYGVKD come from the germline V gene. The CDR3 covers 15 residues. Trimming took 10 bases from V and 5 from J, leaving 22 bases between them. In DNA form, the CDR3 reads TGTGCCACTTTGGAGTGGCTAGAACCTCGAGATACGCAGTATTTT. Translated: CATLEWLEPRDTQYF.

This clone was observed once. V is TRBV5-8 and J is TRBJ1-6; TRBD1 aligns across 8 bases. Germline trimming cut 2 bases from V and 14 bases from J; bases unmatched to any gene: 9. The CDR3 is 14 amino acids. Germline V gene sequence: CDR1 SGHTS, CDR2 YDEGEE. The DNA of the CDR3 is TGTGCCAGCAGCTTAGGGACAGGACGCCTAACCCTCCACTTT. Translating gives CASSLGTGRLTLHF.

The CDR3 DNA reads as TGTGCCAGCAGCTTTTTAGCTTCGTTGGGGGGAAGCTACACCTTC. It is translated as CASSFLASLGGSYTF. The rearrangement links TRBV7-2 to TRBJ1-2; possibly TRBD1 for D (5 bases). V lost 3 bases and J lost 9, with 20 bases in between. The CDR3 runs to 15 residues. The germline V gene encodes CDR1 SGHTA and CDR2 FQGNSA.

This clone was found a few times. The chain couples TRBV2 to TRBJ2-5; 9 bases map to TRBD1. With 4 bases clipped from V and 4 bases from J, the junction kept 10 bases outside the gene matches. The CDR3 is made up of 16 amino acids. Per germline, CDR1 SNHLY and CDR2 FYNNEI. The CDR3, as DNA: TGTGCCAGCAGTGTCGGACAGGGGATAGCTGGAGAGACCCAGTACTTC. Protein sequence: CASSVGQGIAGETQYF.

This clone was seen a handful of times. The chain uses TRBV5-1 and TRBJ1-4, with 9 nucleotides matching TRBD1. Germline V gene lookup returns CDR1 SGHRS and CDR2 YFSETQ. The CDR3 extends over 14 amino acids. J was trimmed by 8 bases and V by 1 base; bases with no gene match: 3. CDR3: CASSLRTGEEKLFF. The CDR3 nucleotides are TGCGCCAGCAGCTTGAGGACAGGGGAGGAAAAACTGTTTTTT. The complete variable domain, with remaining parts taken from reference TRBV5-1 and TRBJ1-4, reads KAGVTQTPRYLIKTRGQQVTLSCSPISGHRSVSWYQQTPGQGLQFLFEYFSETQRNKGNFPGRFSGRQFSNSRSEMNVSTLELGDSALYLCASSLRTGEEKLFFGSGTQLSVL.

CDR3 sequence: CASSLASREDYGYTF. The CDR3 DNA sequence: TGTGCCAGCAGCTTAGCGAGCAGGGAGGACTATGGCTACACCTTC. V usage is TRBV7-9 and J usage is TRBJ1-2, with a tentative D call TRBD1 (5 bases). The CDR3 loop spans 15 amino acids. Germline V CDR1 and CDR2: SEHNR, FQNEAQ (reference sequence). With 0 bases removed from V and 3 bases from J, the gap between germline ends came to 11 bases.

This clone has only one observation. This sequence joins TRBV4-1 and TRBJ1-2; D unresolved. The CDR3 totals 13 residues. V was trimmed by 0 bases and J by 7 bases, leaving 9 bases between them. Per germline, CDR1 MGHRA and CDR2 YSYEKL. CDR3 in DNA: TGCGCCAGCAGCCAAGATGCCCCGGGTGGCTACACCTTC. Translated, it gives CASSQDAPGGYTF.

As regards this clone: The junction departs from germline at one end; a sequencing error may be responsible. The chain combines TRBV7-7 with TRBJ2-7; TRBD1 matches 10 bases. The CDR3 spans 15 residues. Germline V gene data show CDR1 as SSHAT and CDR2 as FNYEAQ (reference sequence). CDR3 DNA: TGTGCTAGCAGCCCAGGGACAGGGGAGGGCCACGAGCAGTACTTC. It encodes CASSPGTGEGHEQYF.

This clone was seen a few times. The chain combines TRBV5-6 with TRBJ2-4, with D tentatively TRBD1 (5 bases). Germline lookup yields CDR1 SGHDT and CDR2 YYEEEE. This CDR3 region has 16 residues. The V and J ends lost 0 bases and 5 bases respectively, with 15 bases between them. The CDR3 DNA reads TGTGCCAGCAGCTTGGGTCCGCGTAGGGGTCAAAACATTCAGTACTTC. Its translation: CASSLGPRRGQNIQYF.

The V gene is TRBV6-4, the J gene TRBJ2-3; a weak D match, TRBD2 (6 bases). CDR1 is MRHNA, CDR2 SNTAGT, per germline. The CDR3 extends over 15 amino acids. The ends were cut back, 4 bases at V and 0 bases at J, with 11 bases in the middle. CDR3 DNA: TGTGCCAGCAGTGGTCAGGCGGGAAGCACAGATACGCAGTATTTT. This codes for CASSGQAGSTDTQYF.

This chain uses TRBV30 with TRBJ1-2, with D maybe TRBD1 (5 bases). The CDR3 totals 11 residues. The germline V and J ends were trimmed by 1 base and 8 bases, with 8 bases remaining between them. The germline V gene has CDR1 GTSNPN and CDR2 SVGIG (reference sequence). The DNA for the CDR3 is TGTGCCTGGAGTGGCGGGACCGGCTACACCTTC. It specifies CAWSGGTGYTF.